A few counts support the clone carrying this T cell receptor (beta chain). This entry is derived from a study of shared T cell receptors in the human thymus. From germline, CDR1 is MNHEY and CDR2 SMNVEV (reference sequence). The CDR3 sequence is 14 residues long. Using immunoSEQ multiplex PCR, the repertoire was profiled, and TCRdb retains in-frame clones only, with some absent. Here the sample spans roughly 550,000 clones, 75% to 80% being singletons. These same data were also listed under a study on human thymus T cells.

The sequencing sample was made of thymocytes. J is TRBJ2-5 and V is TRBV27; D possibly corresponds to TRBD1 (6 bases). The DNA end is more similar to TRBJ2-7, so the J call may be wrong. The sequence derives from a boy in the first two years of life with a congenital heart defect. CDR3 loop: CASSLGQPNNEQYF. In nucleotides, the CDR3 is TGTGCCAGCAGTTTAGGACAGCCGAACAACGAGCAGTACTTC.